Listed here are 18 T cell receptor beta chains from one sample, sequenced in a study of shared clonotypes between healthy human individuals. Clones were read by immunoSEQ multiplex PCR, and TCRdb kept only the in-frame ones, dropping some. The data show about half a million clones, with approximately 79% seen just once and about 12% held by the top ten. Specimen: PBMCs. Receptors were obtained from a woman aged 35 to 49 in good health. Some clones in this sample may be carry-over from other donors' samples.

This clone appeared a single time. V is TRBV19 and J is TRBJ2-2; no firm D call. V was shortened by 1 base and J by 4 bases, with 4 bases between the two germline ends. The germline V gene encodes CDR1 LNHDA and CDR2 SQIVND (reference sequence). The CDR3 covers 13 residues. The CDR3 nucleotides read TGTGCCAGTAGTATAGTAACCACCGGGGAGCTGTTTTTT. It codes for CASSIVTTGELFF. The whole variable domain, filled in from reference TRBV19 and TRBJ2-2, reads DGGITQSPKYLFRKEGQNVTLSCEQNLNHDAMYWYRQDPGQGLRLIYYSQIVNDFQKGDIAEGYSVSREKKESFPLTVTSAQKNPTAFYLCASSIVTTGELFFGEGSRLTVL.

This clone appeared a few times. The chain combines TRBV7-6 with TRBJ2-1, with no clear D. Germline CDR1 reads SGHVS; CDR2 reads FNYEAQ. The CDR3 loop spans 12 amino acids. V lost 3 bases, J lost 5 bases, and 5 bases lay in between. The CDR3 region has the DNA TGTGCCAGCAGCTTTGCACACAATGAGCAGTTCTTC. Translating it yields CASSFAHNEQFF. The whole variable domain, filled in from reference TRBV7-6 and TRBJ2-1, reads GAGVSQSPRYKVTKRGQDVALRCDPISGHVSLYWYRQALGQGPEFLTYFNYEAQQDKSGLPNDRFSAERPEGSISTLTIQRTEQRDSAMYRCASSFAHNEQFFGPGTRLTVL.

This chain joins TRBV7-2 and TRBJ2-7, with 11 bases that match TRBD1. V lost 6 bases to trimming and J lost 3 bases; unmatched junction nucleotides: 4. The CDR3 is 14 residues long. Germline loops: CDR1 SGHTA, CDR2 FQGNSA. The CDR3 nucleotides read TGTGCCAGCAGAAGCGGGACAGGGGGCTACGAGCAGTACTTC. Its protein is CASRSGTGGYEQYF.

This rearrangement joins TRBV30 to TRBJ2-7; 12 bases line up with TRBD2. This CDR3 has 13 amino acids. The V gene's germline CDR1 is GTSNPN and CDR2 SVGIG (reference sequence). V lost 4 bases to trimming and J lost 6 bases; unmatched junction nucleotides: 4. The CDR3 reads CAWTSGRALEQYF. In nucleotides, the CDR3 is TGTGCCTGGACTAGCGGGAGGGCCCTCGAGCAGTACTTC.

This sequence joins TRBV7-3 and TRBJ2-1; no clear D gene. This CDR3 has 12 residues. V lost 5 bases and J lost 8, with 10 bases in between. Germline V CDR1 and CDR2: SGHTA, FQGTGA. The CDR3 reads CASSDVGDEQFF. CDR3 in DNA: TGTGCCAGCAGCGACGTGGGCGATGAGCAGTTCTTC.

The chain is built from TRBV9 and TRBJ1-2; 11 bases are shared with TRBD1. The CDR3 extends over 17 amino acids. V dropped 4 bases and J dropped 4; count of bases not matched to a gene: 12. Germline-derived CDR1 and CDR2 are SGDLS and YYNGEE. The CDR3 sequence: CASSHHRDRGFSYGYTF. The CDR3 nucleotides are TGTGCCAGCAGCCACCACCGGGACAGGGGGTTTTCCTATGGCTACACCTTC.

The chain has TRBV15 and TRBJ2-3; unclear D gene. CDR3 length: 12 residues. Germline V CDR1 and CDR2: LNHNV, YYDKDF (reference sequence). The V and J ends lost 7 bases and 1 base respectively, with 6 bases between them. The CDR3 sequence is CATTFGTDTQYF. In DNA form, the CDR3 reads TGTGCCACCACTTTTGGCACAGATACGCAGTATTTT.

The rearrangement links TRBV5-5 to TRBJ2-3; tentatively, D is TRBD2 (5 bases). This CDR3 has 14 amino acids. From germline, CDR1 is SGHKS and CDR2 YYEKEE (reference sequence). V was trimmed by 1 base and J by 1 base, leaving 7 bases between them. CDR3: CASSLMGGTDTQYF. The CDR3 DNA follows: TGTGCCAGCAGCTTGATGGGAGGCACAGATACGCAGTATTTT.

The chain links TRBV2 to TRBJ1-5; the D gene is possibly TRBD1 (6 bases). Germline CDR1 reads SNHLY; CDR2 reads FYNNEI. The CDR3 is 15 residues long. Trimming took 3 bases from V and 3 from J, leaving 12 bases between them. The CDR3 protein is CASSEFRQDNQPQHF. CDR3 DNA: TGTGCCAGCAGTGAGTTCAGACAGGACAATCAGCCCCAGCATTTT.

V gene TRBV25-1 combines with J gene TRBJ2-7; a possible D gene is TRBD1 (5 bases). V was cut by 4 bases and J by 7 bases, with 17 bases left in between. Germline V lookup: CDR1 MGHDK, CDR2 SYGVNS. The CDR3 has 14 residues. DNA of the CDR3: TGTGCCAGCAGTGGGACAAATCTCGTGGGGGAGCAGTACTTC. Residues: CASSGTNLVGEQYF.

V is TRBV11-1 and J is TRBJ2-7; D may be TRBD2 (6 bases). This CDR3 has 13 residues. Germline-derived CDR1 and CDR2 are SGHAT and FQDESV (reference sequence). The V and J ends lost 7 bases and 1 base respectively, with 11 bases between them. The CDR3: CASTGGVSYEQYF. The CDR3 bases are TGTGCCAGCACCGGAGGGGTGTCCTACGAGCAGTACTTC.

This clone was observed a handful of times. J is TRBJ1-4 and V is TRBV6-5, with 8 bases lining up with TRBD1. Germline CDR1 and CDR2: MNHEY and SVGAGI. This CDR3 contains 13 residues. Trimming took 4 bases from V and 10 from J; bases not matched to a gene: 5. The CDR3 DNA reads TGTGCCAGCAGTTGGGGGACAGGACGAAAACTGTTTTTT. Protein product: CASSWGTGRKLFF.

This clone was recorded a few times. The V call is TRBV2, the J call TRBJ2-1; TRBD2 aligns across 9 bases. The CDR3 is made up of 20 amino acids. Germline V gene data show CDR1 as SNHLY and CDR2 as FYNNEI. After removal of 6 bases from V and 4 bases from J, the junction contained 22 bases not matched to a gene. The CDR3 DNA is TGTGCCAGCAGACCCGCCAGGGCGGGAGGGCGCTTTGGTGGATACAATGAGCAGTTCTTC. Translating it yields CASRPARAGGRFGGYNEQFF.

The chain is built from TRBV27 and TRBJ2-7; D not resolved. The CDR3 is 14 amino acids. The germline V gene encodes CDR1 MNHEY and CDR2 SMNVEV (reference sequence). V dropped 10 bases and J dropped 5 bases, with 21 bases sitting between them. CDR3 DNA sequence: TGTGCCACCAGGTACGGGCCGGGTCGAGACGAGCAGTACTTC. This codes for CATRYGPGRDEQYF.

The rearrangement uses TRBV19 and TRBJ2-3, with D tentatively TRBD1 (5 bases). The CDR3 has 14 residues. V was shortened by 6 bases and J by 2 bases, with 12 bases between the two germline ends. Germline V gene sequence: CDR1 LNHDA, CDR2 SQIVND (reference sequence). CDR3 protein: CASSLTADTDTQYF. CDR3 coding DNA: TGTGCCAGTAGCCTGACAGCAGACACAGATACGCAGTATTTT.

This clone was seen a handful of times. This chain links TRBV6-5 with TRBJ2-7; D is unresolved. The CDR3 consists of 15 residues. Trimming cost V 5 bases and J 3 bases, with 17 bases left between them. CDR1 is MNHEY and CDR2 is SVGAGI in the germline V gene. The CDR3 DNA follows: TGTGCCAGCAGTCCCAGGACGGGCGCCTACTACGAGCAGTACTTC. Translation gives CASSPRTGAYYEQYF.

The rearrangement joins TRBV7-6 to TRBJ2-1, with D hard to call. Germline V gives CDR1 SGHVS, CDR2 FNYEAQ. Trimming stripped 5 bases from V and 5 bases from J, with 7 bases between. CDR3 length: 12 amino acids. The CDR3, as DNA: TGTGCCAGCAGCCTCGGAGACAATGAGCAGTTCTTC. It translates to CASSLGDNEQFF.

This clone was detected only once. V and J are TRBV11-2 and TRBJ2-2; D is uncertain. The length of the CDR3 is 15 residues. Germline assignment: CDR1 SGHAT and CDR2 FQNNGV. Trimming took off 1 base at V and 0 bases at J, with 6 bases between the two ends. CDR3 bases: TGTGCCAGCAGCTTAGTAACTACGAACACCGGGGAGCTGTTTTTT. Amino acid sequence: CASSLVTTNTGELFF.